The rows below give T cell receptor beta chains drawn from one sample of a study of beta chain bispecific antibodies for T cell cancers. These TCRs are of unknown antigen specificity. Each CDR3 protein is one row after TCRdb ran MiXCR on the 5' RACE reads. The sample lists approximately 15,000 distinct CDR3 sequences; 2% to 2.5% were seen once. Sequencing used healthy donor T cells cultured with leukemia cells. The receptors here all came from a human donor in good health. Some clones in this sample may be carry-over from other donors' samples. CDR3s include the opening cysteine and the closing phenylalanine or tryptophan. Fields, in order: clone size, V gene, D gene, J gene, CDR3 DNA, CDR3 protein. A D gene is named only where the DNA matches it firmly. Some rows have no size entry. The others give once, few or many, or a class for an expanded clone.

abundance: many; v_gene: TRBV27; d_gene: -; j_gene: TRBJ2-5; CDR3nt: TGTGCCAGCAGTTTATATGGGGGCCAAGAGACCCAGTACTTC; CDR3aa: CASSLYGGQETQYF
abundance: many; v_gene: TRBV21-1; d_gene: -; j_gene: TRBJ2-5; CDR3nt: TGTGCCAGCAGCAAAGAGGGGGGGCCTAGATTCCAACAGACCCAGTACTTC; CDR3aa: CASSKEGGPRFQQTQYF
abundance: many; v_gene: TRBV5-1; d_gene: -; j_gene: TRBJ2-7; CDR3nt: TGCGCCAGCAGCTTGGATGTGCCAAACCTCGAGCAGTACTTC; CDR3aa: CASSLDVPNLEQYF
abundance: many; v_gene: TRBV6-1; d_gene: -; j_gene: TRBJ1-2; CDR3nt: TGTGCCAGCAGTGAAGCGAGGCAGTCGACCTTC; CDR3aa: CASSEARQSTF
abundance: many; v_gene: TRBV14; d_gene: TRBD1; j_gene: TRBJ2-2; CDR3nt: TGTGCCAGCAGCGTGGGGACAGGGGGCCGGACCGGGGAGCTGTTTTTT; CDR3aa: CASSVGTGGRTGELFF
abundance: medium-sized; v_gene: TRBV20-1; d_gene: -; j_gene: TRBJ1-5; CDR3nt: TGCAGTGCAGTCCGGGGAATCAATCAGCCCCAGCATTTT; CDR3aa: CSAVRGINQPQHF
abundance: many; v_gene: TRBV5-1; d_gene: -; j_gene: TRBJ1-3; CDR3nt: TGCGCCAGCAGCTTGGATGGCTCCGTAACTGGAAACACCATATATTTT; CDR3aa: CASSLDGSVTGNTIYF
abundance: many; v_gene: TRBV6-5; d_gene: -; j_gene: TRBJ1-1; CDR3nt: TGTGCCAGCAGCCAAGGAGGGGTCTACAACACTGAAGCTTTCTTT; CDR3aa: CASSQGGVYNTEAFF
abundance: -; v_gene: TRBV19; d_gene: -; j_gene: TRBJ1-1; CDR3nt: TGTGCCAGTAGTGTCCCCGGGACGGTGAACACTGAAGCTTTCTTT; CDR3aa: CASSVPGTVNTEAFF
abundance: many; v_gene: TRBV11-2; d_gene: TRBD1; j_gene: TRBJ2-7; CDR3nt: TGTGCCAGCAGCTTAGGGACAGGGGTCTACGAGCAGTACTTC; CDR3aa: CASSLGTGVYEQYF
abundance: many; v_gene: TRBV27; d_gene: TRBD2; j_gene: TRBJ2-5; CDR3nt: TGTGCCAGCAGTTTGGCCGGGGGGGCTGGAGAGACCCAGTACTTC; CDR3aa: CASSLAGGAGETQYF
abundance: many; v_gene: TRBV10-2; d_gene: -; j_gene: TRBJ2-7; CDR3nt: TGCGCCAGCGCGGCGGGGTCGAGCTCCTACGAGCAGTACTTC; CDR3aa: CASAAGSSSYEQYF
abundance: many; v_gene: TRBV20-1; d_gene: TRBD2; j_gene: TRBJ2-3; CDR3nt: TGCAGTGCTAGACCACCGGGACTAGCGGCCACAGATACGCAGTATTTT; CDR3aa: CSARPPGLAATDTQYF
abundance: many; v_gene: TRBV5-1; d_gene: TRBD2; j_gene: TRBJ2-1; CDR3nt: TGCGCCAGCAGCCAAGGACTAGCGGGGTCCTACAATGAGCAGTTCTTC; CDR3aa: CASSQGLAGSYNEQFF
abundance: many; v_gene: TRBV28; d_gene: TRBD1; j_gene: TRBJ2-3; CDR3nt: TGTGCCAGCAGTCTCGGACAGGAGCGGAGCACAGATACGCAGTATTTT; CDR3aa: CASSLGQERSTDTQYF
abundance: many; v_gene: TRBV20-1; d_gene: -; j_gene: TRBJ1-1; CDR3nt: TGCAGTGCTAGAGATGCTGCGGGTTACGGCACTGAAGCTTTCTTT; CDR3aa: CSARDAAGYGTEAFF
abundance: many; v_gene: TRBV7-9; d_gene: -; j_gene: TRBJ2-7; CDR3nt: TGTGCCAGCAGCTTAGCCGCTGTCCTACCAACATCCATTGCCTTC; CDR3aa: CASSLAAVLPTSIAF
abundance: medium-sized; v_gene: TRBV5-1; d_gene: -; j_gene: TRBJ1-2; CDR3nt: TGCGCCAGCAGCTTGGAGGGTGGCTATGGCTACACCTTC; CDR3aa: CASSLEGGYGYTF
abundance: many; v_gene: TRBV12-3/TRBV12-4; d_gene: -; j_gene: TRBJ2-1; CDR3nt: TGTGCCAGCCACAGGGTGTCCTACAATGAGCAGTTCTTC; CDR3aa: CASHRVSYNEQFF
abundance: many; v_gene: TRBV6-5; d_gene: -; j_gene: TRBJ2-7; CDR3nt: TGTGCCAGCAGTTCCATATCTTATTACGAGCAGTACTTC; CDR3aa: CASSSISYYEQYF
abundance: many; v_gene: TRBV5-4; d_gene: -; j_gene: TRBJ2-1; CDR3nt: TGTGCCAGCAGCCTGGTGGGGGGCGGTCTCAATGAGCAGTTCTTC; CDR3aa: CASSLVGGGLNEQFF
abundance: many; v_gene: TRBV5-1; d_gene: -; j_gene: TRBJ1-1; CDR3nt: TGCGCCAGCAGCTTCGCAGGGTCGCGGAACACTGAAGCTTTCTTT; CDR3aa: CASSFAGSRNTEAFF
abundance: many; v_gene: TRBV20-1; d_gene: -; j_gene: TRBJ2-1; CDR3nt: TGCAGTGCTAGAGAATATAGGAGGGGCGGTTATGGTGAGCAGTTCTTC; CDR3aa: CSAREYRRGGYGEQFF
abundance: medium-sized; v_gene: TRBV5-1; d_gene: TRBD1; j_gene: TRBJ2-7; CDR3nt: TGCGCCAGCAGCTCAGGACAGGGGCCCACGTACGAGCAGTACTTC; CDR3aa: CASSSGQGPTYEQYF
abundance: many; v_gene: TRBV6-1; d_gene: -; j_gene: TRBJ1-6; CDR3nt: TGTGCCAGCAGTGAAGACAGCCTCTATAATTCACCCCTCCACTTT; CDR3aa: CASSEDSLYNSPLHF
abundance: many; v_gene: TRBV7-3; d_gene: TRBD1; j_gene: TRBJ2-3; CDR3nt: TGTGCCAGCAGCTTTACAGGGGGCGAAACAGATACGCAGTATTTT; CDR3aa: CASSFTGGETDTQYF
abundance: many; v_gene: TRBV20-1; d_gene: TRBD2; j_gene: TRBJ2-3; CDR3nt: TGCAGTGCTACCCTAGCGGGGGACATCACAGATACGCAGTATTTT; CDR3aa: CSATLAGDITDTQYF
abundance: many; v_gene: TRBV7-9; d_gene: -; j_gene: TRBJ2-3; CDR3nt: TGTGCCAGCAGCTTAGCGGTGGATACGCAGTATTTT; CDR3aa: CASSLAVDTQYF